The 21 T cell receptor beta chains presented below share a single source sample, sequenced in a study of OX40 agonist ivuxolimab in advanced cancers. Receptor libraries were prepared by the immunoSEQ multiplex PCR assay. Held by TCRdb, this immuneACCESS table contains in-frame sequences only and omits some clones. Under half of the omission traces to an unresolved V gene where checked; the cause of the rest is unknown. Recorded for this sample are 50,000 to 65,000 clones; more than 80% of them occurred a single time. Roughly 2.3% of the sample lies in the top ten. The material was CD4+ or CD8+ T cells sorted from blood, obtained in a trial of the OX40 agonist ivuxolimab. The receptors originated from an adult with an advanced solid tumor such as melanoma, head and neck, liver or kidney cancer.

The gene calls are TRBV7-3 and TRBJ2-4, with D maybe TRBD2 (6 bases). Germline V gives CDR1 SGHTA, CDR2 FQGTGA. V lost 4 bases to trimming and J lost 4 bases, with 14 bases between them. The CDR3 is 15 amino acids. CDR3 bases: TGTGCCAGCAGCTCGGGACTTGATGGGAAAAACATTCAGTACTTC. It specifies CASSSGLDGKNIQYF.

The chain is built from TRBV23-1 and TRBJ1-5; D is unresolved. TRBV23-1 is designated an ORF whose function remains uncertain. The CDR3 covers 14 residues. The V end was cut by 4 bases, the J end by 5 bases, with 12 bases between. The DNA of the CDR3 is TGCGCCAGCAGTCTACACGGCAGCGATCAGCCCCAGCATTTT. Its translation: CASSLHGSDQPQHF.

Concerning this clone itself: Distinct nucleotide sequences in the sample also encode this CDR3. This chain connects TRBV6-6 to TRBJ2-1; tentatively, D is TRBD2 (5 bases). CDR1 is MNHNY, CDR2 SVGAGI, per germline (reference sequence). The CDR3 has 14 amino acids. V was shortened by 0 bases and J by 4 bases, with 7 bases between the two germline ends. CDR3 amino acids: CASSYSRVYNEQFF. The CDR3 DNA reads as TGTGCCAGCAGTTACTCGAGGGTATACAATGAGCAGTTCTTC.

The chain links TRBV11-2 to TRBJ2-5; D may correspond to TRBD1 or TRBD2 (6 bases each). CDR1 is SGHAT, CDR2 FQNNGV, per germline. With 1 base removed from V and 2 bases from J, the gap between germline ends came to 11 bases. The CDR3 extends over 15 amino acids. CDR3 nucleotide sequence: TGTGCCAGCAGCTTAGTCACAGGGAGGCAAGAGACCCAGTACTTC. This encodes CASSLVTGRQETQYF.

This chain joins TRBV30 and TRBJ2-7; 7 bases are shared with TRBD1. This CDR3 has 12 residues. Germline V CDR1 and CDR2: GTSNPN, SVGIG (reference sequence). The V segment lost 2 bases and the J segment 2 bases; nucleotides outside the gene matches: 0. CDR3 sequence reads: CAWSRGPYEQYF. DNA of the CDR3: TGTGCCTGGAGTAGGGGGCCCTACGAGCAGTACTTC. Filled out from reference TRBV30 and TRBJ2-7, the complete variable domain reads SQTIHQWPATLVQPVGSPLSLECTVEGTSNPNLYWYRQAAGRGLQLLFYSVGIGQISSEVPQNLSASRPQDRQFILSSKKLLLSDSGFYLCAWSRGPYEQYFGPGTRLTVT.

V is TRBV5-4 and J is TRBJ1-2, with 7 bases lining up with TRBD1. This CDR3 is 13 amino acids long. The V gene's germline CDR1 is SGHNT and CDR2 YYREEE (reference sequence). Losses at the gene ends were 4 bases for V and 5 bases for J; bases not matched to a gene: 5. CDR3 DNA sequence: TGTGCCAGCAGCCTCGGGACAGAGTATGGCTACACCTTC. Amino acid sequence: CASSLGTEYGYTF.

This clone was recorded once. The CDR3 nucleotides are TGTGCCAGCAGCAAAGGGGTGGGAGTAAATGAAAAACTGTTTTTT. It translates to CASSKGVGVNEKLFF. The chain links TRBV7-3 to TRBJ1-4; tentative D call: TRBD1 (5 bases). Germline CDR1 SGHTA, CDR2 FQGTGA. This CDR3 spans 15 amino acids. Trimming took 5 bases from V and 5 from J, leaving 15 bases between them.

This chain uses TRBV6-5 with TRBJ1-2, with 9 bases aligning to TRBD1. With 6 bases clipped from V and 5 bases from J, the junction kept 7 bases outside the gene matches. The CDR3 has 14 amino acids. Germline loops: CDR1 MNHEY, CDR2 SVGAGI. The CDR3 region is CASRRDRDFYGYTF. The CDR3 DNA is TGTGCCAGCAGAAGGGACAGGGATTTTTATGGCTACACCTTC.

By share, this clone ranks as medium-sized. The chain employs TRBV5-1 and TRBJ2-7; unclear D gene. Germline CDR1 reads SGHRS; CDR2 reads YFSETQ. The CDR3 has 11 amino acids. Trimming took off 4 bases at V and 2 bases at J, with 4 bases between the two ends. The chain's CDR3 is CASSSAYEQYF. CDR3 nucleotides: TGCGCCAGCAGCAGTGCCTACGAGCAGTACTTC. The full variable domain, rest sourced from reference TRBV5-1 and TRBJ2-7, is KAGVTQTPRYLIKTRGQQVTLSCSPISGHRSVSWYQQTPGQGLQFLFEYFSETQRNKGNFPGRFSGRQFSNSRSEMNVSTLELGDSALYLCASSSAYEQYFGPGTRLTVT.

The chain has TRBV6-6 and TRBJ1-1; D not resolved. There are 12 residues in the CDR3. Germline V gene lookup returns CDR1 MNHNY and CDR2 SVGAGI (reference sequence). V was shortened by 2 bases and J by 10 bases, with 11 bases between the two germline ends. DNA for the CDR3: TGTGCCAGCAGTTACCTCGAAGGGTTAGCTTTCTTT. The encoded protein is CASSYLEGLAFF.

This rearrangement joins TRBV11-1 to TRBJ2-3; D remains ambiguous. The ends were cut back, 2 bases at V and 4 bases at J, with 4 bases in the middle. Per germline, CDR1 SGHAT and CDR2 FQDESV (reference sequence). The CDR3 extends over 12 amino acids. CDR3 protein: CASSLRSDTQYF. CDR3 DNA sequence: TGTGCCAGCAGCTTACGGTCAGATACGCAGTATTTT. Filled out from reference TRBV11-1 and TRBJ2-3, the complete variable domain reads EAEVAQSPRYKITEKSQAVAFWCDPISGHATLYWYRQILGQGPELLVQFQDESVVDDSQLPKDRFSAERLKGVDSTLKIQPAELGDSAMYLCASSLRSDTQYFGPGTRLTVL.

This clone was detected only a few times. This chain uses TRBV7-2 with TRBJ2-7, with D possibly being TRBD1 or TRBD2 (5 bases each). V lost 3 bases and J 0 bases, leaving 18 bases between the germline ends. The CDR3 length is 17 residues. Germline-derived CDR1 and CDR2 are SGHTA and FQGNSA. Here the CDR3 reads CASSFAGTDFSSYEQYF. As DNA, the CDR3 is TGTGCCAGCAGCTTTGCCGGGACGGACTTCAGCTCCTACGAGCAGTACTTC.

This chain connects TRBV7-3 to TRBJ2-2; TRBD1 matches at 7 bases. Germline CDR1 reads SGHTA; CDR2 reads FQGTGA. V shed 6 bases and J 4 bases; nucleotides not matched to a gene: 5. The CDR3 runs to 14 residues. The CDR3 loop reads CASRLDRVTGELFF. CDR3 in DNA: TGTGCCAGCAGACTCGACAGGGTCACCGGGGAGCTGTTTTTT.

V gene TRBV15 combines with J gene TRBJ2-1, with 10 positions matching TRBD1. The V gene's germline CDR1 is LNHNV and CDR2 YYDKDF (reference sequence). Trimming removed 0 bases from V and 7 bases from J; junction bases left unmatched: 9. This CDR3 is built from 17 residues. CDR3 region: CATSRELPGQGYNEQFF. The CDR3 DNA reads TGTGCCACCAGCAGAGAATTACCGGGACAGGGGTATAATGAGCAGTTCTTC.

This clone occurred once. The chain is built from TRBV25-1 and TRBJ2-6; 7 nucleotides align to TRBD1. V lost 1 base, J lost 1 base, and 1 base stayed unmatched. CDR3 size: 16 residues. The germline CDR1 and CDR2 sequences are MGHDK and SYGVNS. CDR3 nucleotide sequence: TGTGCCAGCAGTGAATTGGGACAGTCTGGGGCCAACGTCCTGACTTTC. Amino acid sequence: CASSELGQSGANVLTF. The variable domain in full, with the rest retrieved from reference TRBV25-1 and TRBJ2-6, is EADIYQTPRYLVIGTGKKITLECSQTMGHDKMYWYQQDPGMELHLIHYSYGVNSTEKGDLSSESTVSRIRTEHFPLTLESARPSHTSQYLCASSELGQSGANVLTFGAGSRLTVL.

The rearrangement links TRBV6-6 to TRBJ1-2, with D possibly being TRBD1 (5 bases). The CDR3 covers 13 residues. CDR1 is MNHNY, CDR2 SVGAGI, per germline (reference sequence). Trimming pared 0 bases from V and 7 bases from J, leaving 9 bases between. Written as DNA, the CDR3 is TGTGCCAGCAGTTACTCGACGGGGGGTGGCTACACCTTC. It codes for CASSYSTGGGYTF.

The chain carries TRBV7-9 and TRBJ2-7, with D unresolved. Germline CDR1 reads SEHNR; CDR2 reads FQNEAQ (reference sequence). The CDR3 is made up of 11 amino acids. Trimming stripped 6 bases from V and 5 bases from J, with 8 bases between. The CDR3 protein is CASSFMDEQYF. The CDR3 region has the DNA TGTGCCAGCAGTTTCATGGACGAGCAGTACTTC.

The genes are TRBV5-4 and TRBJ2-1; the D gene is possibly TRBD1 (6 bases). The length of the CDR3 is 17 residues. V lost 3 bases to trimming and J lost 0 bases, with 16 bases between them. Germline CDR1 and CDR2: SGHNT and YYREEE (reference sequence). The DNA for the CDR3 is TGTGCCAGCAGCTCCGAGGTAGGGGGTAGCTCCTACAATGAGCAGTTCTTC. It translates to CASSSEVGGSSYNEQFF.

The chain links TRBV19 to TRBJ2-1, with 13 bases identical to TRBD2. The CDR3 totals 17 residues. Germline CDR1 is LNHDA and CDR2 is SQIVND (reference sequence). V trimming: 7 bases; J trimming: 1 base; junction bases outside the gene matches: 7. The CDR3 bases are TGTGCCAGTACTCGACTAGCGGGAGGAGGATCCTACAATGAGCAGTTCTTC. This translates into CASTRLAGGGSYNEQFF.

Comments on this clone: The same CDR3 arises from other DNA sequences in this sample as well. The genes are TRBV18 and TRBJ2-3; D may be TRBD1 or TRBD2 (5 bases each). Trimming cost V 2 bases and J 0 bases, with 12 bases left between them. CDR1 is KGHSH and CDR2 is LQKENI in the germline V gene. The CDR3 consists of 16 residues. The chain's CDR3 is CASSPRLAGSTDTQYF. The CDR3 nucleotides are TGTGCCAGCTCACCAAGGCTAGCAGGGAGCACAGATACGCAGTATTTT.

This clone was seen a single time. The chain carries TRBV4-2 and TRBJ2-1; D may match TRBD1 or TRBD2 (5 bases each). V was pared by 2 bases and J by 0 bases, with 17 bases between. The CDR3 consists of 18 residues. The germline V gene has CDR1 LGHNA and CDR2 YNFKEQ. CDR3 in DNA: TGTGCCAGCAGCCAACGACCTCTGAGGGGTAGCTCCTACAATGAGCAGTTCTTC. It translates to CASSQRPLRGSSYNEQFF.